Listed below are T cell receptor beta chains from one sample, sequenced in a study of TIL therapy for anti-PD-1-resistant metastatic lung cancer. TCRdb keeps only in-frame clones here, not all; method: immunoSEQ multiplex PCR. The sample has 57,000 or so clones; around 86% are singletons. Here the sequenced sample was blood, taken at baseline. The receptors derive from a person aged 25-85 years with non-small cell lung cancer. Both conserved end residues are part of each CDR3. D genes are given only for firm matches. The listing skips clone size in some rows; elsewhere it reads once, few, many or a size class.

- | - | TRBJ1-5 | TRBV3-1/TRBV3-2 | 14 | CASSQEGLNQPQHF | TGTGCCAGCAGCCAAGAGGGCCTCAATCAGCCCCAGCATTTT
- | - | TRBJ2-1 | TRBV12-5 | 16 | CASGLVGGTTYNEQFF | TGTGCTAGTGGTTTGGTAGGTGGGACAACCTACAATGAGCAGTTCTTC
TRBD1 | - | TRBJ1-2 | TRBV5-4 | 16 | CASSSKTGTGGYGYTF | TGTGCCAGCAGCTCCAAAACCGGGACAGGGGGTTATGGCTACACCTTC
- | - | TRBJ2-2 | TRBV4-1 | 11 | CASSRGVGLFF | TGCGCCAGCAGCCGTGGTGTGGGGCTGTTTTTT
- | - | TRBJ1-1 | TRBV6-1 | 16 | CASSESLGASNTEAFF | TGTGCCAGCAGTGAATCTCTGGGGGCGTCGAACACTGAAGCTTTCTTT
- | - | TRBJ2-7 | TRBV5-1 | 13 | CASRRDGSYEQYF | TGCGCCAGCAGAAGGGACGGATCCTACGAGCAGTACTTC
- | - | TRBJ1-2 | TRBV11-3 | 13 | CASSQGAGQGYTF | TGTGCCAGCAGCCAGGGAGCTGGGCAGGGCTACACCTTC
TRBD2 | - | TRBJ2-2 | TRBV2 | 16 | CASSLPRLAMGGELFF | TGTGCCAGCAGTCTTCCGCGACTAGCTATGGGCGGGGAGCTGTTTTTT
TRBD2 | - | TRBJ2-3 | TRBV18 | 19 | CASSPPASGGLLGTDTQYF | TGTGCCAGCTCACCACCGGCTAGCGGGGGGCTTCTGGGCACAGATACGCAGTATTTT
- | once | TRBJ2-7 | TRBV19 | 13 | CASSIQGSYEQYF | TGTGCCAGTAGTATACAGGGCTCCTACGAGCAGTACTTC
TRBD1 | few | TRBJ1-3 | TRBV9 | 15 | CASSGQGGRGNTIYF | TGTGCCAGCAGTGGACAGGGGGGAAGAGGAAACACCATATATTTT
TRBD1 | - | TRBJ1-2 | TRBV28 | 16 | CASSSGPTGGVYGYTF | TGTGCCAGCAGTTCTGGCCCGACAGGGGGCGTCTATGGCTACACCTTC
TRBD2 | - | TRBJ2-7 | TRBV6-2/TRBV6-3 | 18 | CASSSQSAPGRGAYEQYF | TGTGCCAGCAGTTCTCAAAGCGCCCCGGGACGGGGGGCCTACGAGCAGTACTTC
- | - | TRBJ2-3 | TRBV27 | 16 | CASSIGTSTATDTQYF | TGTGCCAGCAGTATCGGGACATCTACCGCCACAGATACGCAGTATTTT
TRBD1 | - | TRBJ1-4 | TRBV5-8 | 16 | CASSKGQGLSNEKLFF | TGTGCCAGCAGCAAGGGACAGGGGTTATCTAATGAAAAACTGTTTTTT
- | - | TRBJ2-7 | TRBV5-1 | 13 | CASSKTAPYEQYF | TGCGCCAGCAGCAAGACAGCACCCTACGAGCAGTACTTC
- | - | TRBJ1-5 | TRBV5-1 | 14 | CASSPGSGNQPQHF | TGCGCCAGCAGCCCAGGGAGTGGAAATCAGCCCCAGCATTTT
- | - | TRBJ1-2 | TRBV7-9 | 14 | CASSISGLNYGYTF | TGTGCCAGCAGCATAAGTGGACTTAACTATGGCTACACCTTC
TRBD2 | - | TRBJ2-1 | TRBV12-5 | 17 | CASGLPFGRGTYNEQFF | TGTGCTAGTGGTTTGCCCTTCGGGAGGGGAACCTACAATGAGCAGTTCTTC
- | - | TRBJ2-6 | TRBV5-1 | 17 | CASSRNSGSSGANVLTF | TGCGCCAGCAGCCGTAATAGCGGTAGCTCTGGGGCCAACGTCCTGACTTTC
TRBD1 | - | TRBJ1-3 | TRBV6-6 | 21 | CASSPWTGGQVGLYSGNTIYF | TGTGCCAGCAGTCCATGGACAGGGGGCCAGGTGGGCCTATACTCTGGAAACACCATATATTTT
- | few | TRBJ1-1 | TRBV15 | 13 | CATSRDEELEAFF | TGTGCCACCAGCAGAGATGAGGAGCTTGAAGCTTTCTTT
- | - | TRBJ1-1 | TRBV10-3 | 15 | CAISESPPHGSQAFF | TGTGCCATCAGTGAGTCTCCCCCCCACGGTTCTCAAGCTTTCTTT
- | - | TRBJ1-6 | TRBV7-3 | 16 | CASSSEPAGRSSPLHF | TGTGCCAGCAGCTCCGAACCGGCGGGGCGGAGTTCACCCCTCCACTTT
- | - | TRBJ2-3 | TRBV6-6 | 13 | CASSYSIADTQYF | TGTGCCAGCAGTTACTCGATTGCAGATACGCAGTATTTT
- | - | TRBJ2-5 | TRBV6-5 | 12 | CATHSAQETQYF | TGTGCCACCCATAGCGCCCAAGAGACCCAGTACTTC
- | - | TRBJ2-7 | TRBV27 | 17 | CASSLSRGSGAEDEQYF | TGTGCCAGCAGTTTATCACGTGGATCAGGGGCTGAGGACGAGCAGTACTTC
- | - | TRBJ2-5 | TRBV7-9 | 15 | CASSSFREIQETQYF | TGTGCCAGCAGCTCGTTTAGGGAGATCCAAGAGACCCAGTACTTC
- | - | TRBJ1-3 | TRBV6-5 | 15 | CASSQDGGSGNTIYF | TGTGCCAGCAGTCAGGACGGGGGCTCTGGAAACACCATATATTTT
- | - | TRBJ2-3 | TRBV6-6 | 14 | CASRPGSPTDTQYF | TGTGCCAGCAGACCAGGGTCCCCCACAGATACGCAGTATTTT
- | - | TRBJ1-6 | TRBV5-6 | 15 | CASSLGWAGSSPLHF | TGTGCCAGCAGCTTGGGTTGGGCAGGGAGCTCACCCCTCCACTTT
- | - | TRBJ1-4 | TRBV11-2 | 15 | CASSPRVPGPEKLFF | TGTGCCAGCAGCCCCCGAGTCCCAGGCCCTGAAAAACTGTTTTTT
- | - | TRBJ2-1 | TRBV7-9 | 19 | CASSFVGVPEVVSYNEQFF | TGTGCCAGCAGCTTCGTGGGGGTGCCAGAAGTGGTGTCCTACAATGAGCAGTTCTTC
- | once | TRBJ2-5 | TRBV30 | 13 | CAWSVGDRETQYF | TGTGCCTGGAGTGTCGGGGATAGAGAGACCCAGTACTTC
- | few | TRBJ1-2 | TRBV12-3/TRBV12-4 | 13 | CASSSSLGYGYTF | TGTGCCAGCAGTTCAAGTCTAGGTTATGGCTACACCTTC
TRBD1 | - | TRBJ1-1 | TRBV30 | 14 | CAWSVMGSRGGSFF | TGTGCCTGGAGTGTAATGGGGTCCAGGGGGGGGTCTTTCTTT
- | - | TRBJ1-2 | TRBV2 | 14 | CASRGDNRAGGYTF | TGTGCCAGCCGAGGGGATAATCGGGCGGGAGGCTACACCTTC
- | - | TRBJ1-2 | TRBV5-1 | 15 | CASSPGGDSRGSYTF | TGCGCCAGCAGCCCGGGGGGTGACAGTCGAGGCAGCTACACCTTC
- | - | TRBJ2-2 | TRBV2 | 12 | CASLRGPGELFF | TGTGCCAGCTTACGGGGGCCCGGGGAGCTGTTTTTT
- | few | TRBJ2-7 | TRBV6-1 | 15 | CASSEGPRRIYEQYF | TGTGCCAGCAGTGAAGGGCCTCGACGGATATACGAGCAGTACTTC